This TCR beta chain was sequenced in a study of blood T cell repertoires in COVID-19. Produced via immunoSEQ multiplex PCR; TCRdb's table is partial and in-frame only. This sample has some 150,000 clones, with approximately 84% found just once. Trimming left V 7 bases short and J 2 bases short, with 15 bases between. Germline CDR1 reads MNHEY; CDR2 reads SVGAGI. The CDR3 spans 15 residues. This clonotype originated in a woman aged 80 or over with acute or convalescent COVID-19. The V call is TRBV6-5, the J call TRBJ1-5; D gene unclear. Source material: peripheral blood. The CDR3 loop is CASTLGARGNQPQHF. The CDR3 nucleotides are TGTGCCAGCACCTTGGGTGCGAGGGGCAATCAGCCCCAGCATTTT.